This TCR beta chain was captured by sequencing in a study of blood T cell repertoires in COVID-19. The wider study: Sites in the United States, Italy and Spain provided acute and convalescent COVID-19 samples. Sources were T cells, B-cell-depleted T cells, or PBMCs; the material itself was cDNA or gDNA.

Authors' data handling: Researchers report that nucleated cell counts were estimated from reference gene primer amplification. Profiled with immunoSEQ multiplex PCR; TCRdb holds only in-frame clones, not every one. The DNA was the basis for D and trimming; V, J and clone size are from that table. The data contain 200,000 to 250,000 clones, 80% to 90% of them seen just once; the ten biggest clones take up around 0.97%. Trimming at V came to 7 bases and at J to 0 bases, leaving 8 bases not matched to a gene. In germline, CDR1 is SEHNR, CDR2 FQNEAQ (reference sequence). This CDR3 contains 15 residues. The sequence came from a man between 35 and 55 years old with acute or convalescent COVID-19. This sequence joins TRBV7-9 and TRBJ1-1; TRBD1 agrees at 7 bases. Sequences were obtained from peripheral blood. The CDR3 DNA reads as TGTGCCAGCACTTCGACAGGGTACATGAACACTGAAGCTTTCTTT. The encoded protein is CASTSTGYMNTEAFF.